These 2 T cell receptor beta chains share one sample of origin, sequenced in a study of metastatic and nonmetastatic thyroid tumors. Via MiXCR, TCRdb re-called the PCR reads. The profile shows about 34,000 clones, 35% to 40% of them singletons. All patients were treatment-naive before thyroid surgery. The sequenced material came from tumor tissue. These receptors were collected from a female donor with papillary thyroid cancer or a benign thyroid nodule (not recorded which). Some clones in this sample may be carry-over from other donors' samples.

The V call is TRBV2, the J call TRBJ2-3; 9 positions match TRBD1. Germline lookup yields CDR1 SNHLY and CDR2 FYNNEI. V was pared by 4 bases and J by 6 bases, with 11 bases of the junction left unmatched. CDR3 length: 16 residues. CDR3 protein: CASSAIPTGGRDTQYF. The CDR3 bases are TGTGCCAGCAGTGCGATCCCGACAGGGGGTCGGGATACGCAGTATTTT.

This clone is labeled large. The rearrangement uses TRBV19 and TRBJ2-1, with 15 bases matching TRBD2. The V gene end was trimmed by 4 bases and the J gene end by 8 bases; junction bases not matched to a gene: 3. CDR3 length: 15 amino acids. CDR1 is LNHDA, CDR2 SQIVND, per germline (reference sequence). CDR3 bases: TGTGCCAGTAGTAGGACTAGCGGGGGGGCCTATGAGCAGTTCTTC. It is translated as CASSRTSGGAYEQFF.